The 16 T cell receptor beta chains given below trace back to one sample, sequenced in a study of CD8 T cells in ankylosing spondylitis (dated by TCRdb to 2016 to 2017). Results and caveats for the whole study, not just this receptor: Blood from ankylosing spondylitis patients appeared to be characterized by a TCR beta motif made up of several highly homologous amino acid variants.

The library relied on 5' RACE. Instrument on record: Illumina HiSeq 2500. TCRdb's own reprocessing of the public reads used fastp at Q25 and MiXCR and kept productive beta chains. Each entry is one CDR3 protein sequence, shown with its most common DNA and genes. The sample includes roughly 450,000 distinct CDR3 sequences, with 26% observed a single time. The ten most abundant clones make up 0.89% of the sample. These receptors have no identified antigens. The sequenced material came from blood, either unsorted or a sorted T cell fraction (not recorded which). The source is a male donor with ankylosing spondylitis.

A few counts support this clonotype. The rearrangement links TRBV7-2 to TRBJ2-7; TRBD2 might be the D (5 bases). V lost 2 bases and J 6 bases, leaving 17 bases between the germline ends. CDR1 is SGHTA, CDR2 FQGNSA, per germline. The CDR3 loop spans 15 amino acids. CDR3 in amino acids: CASSLLAPGQSEQYV. As DNA, the CDR3 is TGTGCCAGCAGCTTACTAGCACCGGGTCAGAGCGAGCAGTACGTC.

This clonotype has only a few counts. The chain recombines TRBV20-1 with TRBJ2-1; tentatively, D is TRBD2 (5 bases). The CDR3 consists of 14 residues. V was shortened by 6 bases and J by 6 bases, with 18 bases between the two germline ends. CDR1 and CDR2 from the germline V gene are DFQATT and SNEGSKA (reference sequence). CDR3 nucleotides: TGCAGTGCCGAGGGCCTACTTAGAGCCAATGAGCAGTTCTTC. It codes for CSAEGLLRANEQFF.

Remarks on this clonotype: A much larger clone sits a single nucleotide away, making a read error possible. The chain recombines TRBV7-2 with TRBJ2-1; 9 positions agree with TRBD2. CDR1 and CDR2 (germline): SGHTA, FQGNSA. The CDR3 extends over 16 amino acids. The CDR3 spells CANSLVAGANYNEQFF. The CDR3 DNA sequence: TGTGCCAACAGCCTCGTAGCGGGAGCAAACTACAATGAGCAGTTCTTC.

This clonotype was detected a few times. The chain recombines TRBV5-1 with TRBJ2-2, with D perhaps matching TRBD1 (6 bases). This CDR3 is built from 15 residues. V lost 4 bases to trimming and J lost 1 base, with 11 bases between them. CDR1 is SGHRS and CDR2 is YFSETQ in the germline V gene. The chain's CDR3 is CASSPSTGNTGELFF. CDR3 in DNA: TGCGCCAGCAGCCCTTCGACAGGGAACACCGGGGAGCTGTTTTTT. Variable domain in full (rest from reference TRBV5-1 and TRBJ2-2): KAGVTQTPRYLIKTRGQQVTLSCSPISGHRSVSWYQQTPGQGLQFLFEYFSETQRNKGNFPGRFSGRQFSNSRSEMNVSTLELGDSALYLCASSPSTGNTGELFFGEGSRLTVL.

This clonotype was counted a few times. The chain carries TRBV20-1 and TRBJ1-1; D is uncertain. CDR3 length equals 11 residues. In germline, CDR1 is DFQATT, CDR2 SNEGSKA (reference sequence). V dropped 5 bases and J dropped 0 bases, with 4 bases sitting between them. CDR3 loop: CSAPVNTEAFF. CDR3 nucleotide sequence: TGCAGTGCTCCTGTGAACACTGAAGCTTTCTTT.

This chain links TRBV20-1 with TRBJ2-3; 12 bases line up with TRBD2. Trimming cost V 0 bases and J 6 bases; bases outside gene matches: 7. The CDR3 has 16 residues. The germline CDR1 and CDR2 sequences are DFQATT and SNEGSKA (reference sequence). The CDR3 sequence: CSARDFRLAGADTQYF. DNA for the CDR3: TGCAGTGCTAGAGATTTTCGACTAGCGGGAGCCGATACGCAGTATTTT.

This clonotype has just a few counts. The V gene is TRBV9, the J gene TRBJ1-1; D possibly corresponds to TRBD1 (6 bases). This CDR3 contains 13 residues. Germline V gene data show CDR1 as SGDLS and CDR2 as YYNGEE. The V end lost 4 bases, the J end lost 5 bases, and 12 bases lay between the germline ends. CDR3: CASSPPGATEAFF. CDR3 in DNA: TGTGCCAGCAGCCCTCCAGGGGCTACTGAAGCTTTCTTT.

This clonotype occurred a few times. The chain uses TRBV5-1 and TRBJ1-5, with 8 bases identical to TRBD1. The CDR3 is 14 residues long. V shed 4 bases and J 7 bases; nucleotides not matched to a gene: 7. Germline V gives CDR1 SGHRS, CDR2 YFSETQ. CDR3 protein: CASSAGQGEQPQHF. For the CDR3, the DNA is TGCGCCAGCAGCGCTGGACAGGGAGAACAGCCCCAGCATTTT. Filled out from reference TRBV5-1 and TRBJ1-5, the complete variable domain reads KAGVTQTPRYLIKTRGQQVTLSCSPISGHRSVSWYQQTPGQGLQFLFEYFSETQRNKGNFPGRFSGRQFSNSRSEMNVSTLELGDSALYLCASSAGQGEQPQHFGDGTRLSIL.

This chain uses TRBV5-1 with TRBJ2-1, with D unresolved. Germline lookup yields CDR1 SGHRS and CDR2 YFSETQ. The CDR3 is 15 residues long. Between the trimmed V and J ends, which lost 3 bases and 7 bases, there was a span of 17 bases. The CDR3 nucleotides read TGCGCCAGCAGCTGGACCAGCTCGGGTCGGAATGAGCAGTTCTTC. Amino acids: CASSWTSSGRNEQFF.

The chain uses TRBV20-1 and TRBJ2-2; the D is unclear. Germline values: CDR1 DFQATT, CDR2 SNEGSKA (reference sequence). V lost 6 bases and J 1 base, leaving 9 bases between the germline ends. This CDR3 spans 13 amino acids. The CDR3 sequence is CSAFLVNTGELFF. CDR3 nucleotides: TGCAGTGCCTTCTTGGTGAACACCGGGGAGCTGTTTTTT.

The genes are TRBV5-1 and TRBJ2-1; the match to TRBD2 covers 14 bases. This CDR3 has 16 amino acids. V shed 3 bases and J 12 bases; nucleotides not matched to a gene: 11. Germline V gene sequence: CDR1 SGHRS, CDR2 YFSETQ. CDR3 protein: CASSSPGLAGVSGQFF. The DNA for the CDR3 is TGCGCCAGCAGCTCGCCGGGACTAGCGGGAGTGTCGGGGCAGTTCTTC.

This chain uses TRBV12-3 or TRBV12-4 with TRBJ2-1; D possibly corresponds to TRBD1 (6 bases). Trimming removed 3 bases from V and 8 bases from J, with 11 bases in between. This CDR3 contains 13 residues. CDR3 bases: TGTGCCAGCAGTTTGTGGGGGCGGGATGAGCAGTTCTTC. Its translation: CASSLWGRDEQFF.

The chain carries TRBV19 and TRBJ2-1; either TRBD1 or TRBD2 may supply D (5 bases each). The CDR3 contains 13 residues. V lost 3 bases, J lost 4 bases, and 7 bases lay in between. Germline V gene sequence: CDR1 LNHDA, CDR2 SQIVND (reference sequence). CDR3 amino acids: CASSIWGYNEQFF. DNA of the CDR3: TGTGCCAGTAGTATTTGGGGGTACAATGAGCAGTTCTTC.

This rearrangement joins TRBV19 to TRBJ2-7, with D possibly TRBD1 on 5 matching bases. The CDR3 totals 19 residues. V dropped 0 bases and J dropped 3 bases, with 24 bases sitting between them. Germline CDR1 and CDR2: LNHDA and SQIVND (reference sequence). The CDR3 protein is CASSIDHRPGSLRLYEQYV. The CDR3 nucleotides read TGTGCCAGTAGTATAGACCACAGGCCGGGCAGTCTGAGGCTCTACGAGCAGTACGTC.

The J gene is TRBJ2-5, the V gene TRBV7-9; no firm D call. In germline, CDR1 is SEHNR, CDR2 FQNEAQ (reference sequence). The CDR3 sequence is 14 residues long. The V end was cut by 2 bases, the J end by 1 base, with 8 bases between. The CDR3 DNA reads TGTGCCAGCAGCTTACACGAGGTCCAAGAGACCCAGTACTTC. Translation: CASSLHEVQETQYF. Complete variable domain (other parts from reference TRBV7-9 and TRBJ2-5): DTGVSQNPRHKITKRGQNVTFRCDPISEHNRLYWYRQTLGQGPEFLTYFQNEAQLEKSRLLSDRFSAERPKGSFSTLEIQRTEQGDSAMYLCASSLHEVQETQYFGPGTRLLVL.

J is TRBJ2-1 and V is TRBV5-1; TRBD2 agrees at 10 bases. The CDR3 contains 14 residues. CDR1 SGHRS and CDR2 YFSETQ come from the germline V gene. The ends lost 4 bases at V and 10 bases at J; junction bases unmatched: 8. The chain's CDR3 is CASSHSSGSGEQFF. The CDR3 DNA is TGCGCCAGCAGCCACTCTAGCGGGAGCGGAGAGCAGTTCTTC.